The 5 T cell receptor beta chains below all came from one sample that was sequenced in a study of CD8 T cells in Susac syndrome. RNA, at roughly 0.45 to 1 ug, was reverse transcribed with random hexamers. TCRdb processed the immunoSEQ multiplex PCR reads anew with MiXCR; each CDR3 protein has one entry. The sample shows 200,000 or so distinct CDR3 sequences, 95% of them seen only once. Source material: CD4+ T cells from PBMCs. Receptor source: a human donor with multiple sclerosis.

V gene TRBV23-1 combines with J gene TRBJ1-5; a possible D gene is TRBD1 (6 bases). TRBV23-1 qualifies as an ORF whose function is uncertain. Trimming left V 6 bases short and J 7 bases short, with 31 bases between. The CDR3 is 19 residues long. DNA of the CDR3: TGCGCCAGCAGCCCCCCGGAGGGTGTGGTTTCGGGGGCTTGGCAGCCCCAGCATTTT. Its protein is CASSPPEGVVSGAWQPQHF.

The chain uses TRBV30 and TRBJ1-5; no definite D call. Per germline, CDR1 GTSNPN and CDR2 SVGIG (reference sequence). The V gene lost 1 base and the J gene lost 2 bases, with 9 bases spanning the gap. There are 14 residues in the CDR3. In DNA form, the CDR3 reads TGTGCCTGGAGTGGGGCGCGGGGCAATCAGCCCCAGCATTTT. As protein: CAWSGARGNQPQHF.

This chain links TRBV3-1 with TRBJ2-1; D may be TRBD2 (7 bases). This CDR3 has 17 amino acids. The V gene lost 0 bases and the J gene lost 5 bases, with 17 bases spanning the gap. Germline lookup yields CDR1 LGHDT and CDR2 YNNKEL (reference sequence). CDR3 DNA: TGTGCCAGCAGCCAAGACACGTCGGGGGGCATACACAATGAGCAGTTCTTC. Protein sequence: CASSQDTSGGIHNEQFF.

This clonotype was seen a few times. The CDR3 sequence: CASSLEATGELFF. The CDR3 DNA reads TGTGCCAGCAGCTTAGAGGCGACCGGGGAGCTGTTTTTT. The rearrangement links TRBV7-6 to TRBJ2-2; D gene ambiguous. V shed 1 base and J shed 5 bases, with 5 bases lying between them. Germline values: CDR1 SGHVS, CDR2 FNYEAQ. This CDR3 has 13 amino acids.

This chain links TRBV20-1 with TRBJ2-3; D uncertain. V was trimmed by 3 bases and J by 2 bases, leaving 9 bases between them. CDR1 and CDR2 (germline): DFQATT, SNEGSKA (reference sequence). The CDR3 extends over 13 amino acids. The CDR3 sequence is CSAREGYTDTQYF. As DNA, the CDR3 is TGCAGTGCTAGGGAAGGGTACACAGATACGCAGTATTTT.